This T cell receptor beta chain comes out of a study of radiotherapy plus CTLA-4 blockade in lung cancer. Overall study context: With around 30% of patients having disease control, objective responses were seen in under 20%. The study, taken as a whole, reports: Tumor-derived TCR clones expanded in blood after radiotherapy plus ipilimumab.

In the case of this clone: Its antigen is unidentified.

The length of the CDR3 is 11 residues. The germline gives CDR1 LNHNV, CDR2 YYDKDF (reference sequence). V gave up 8 bases and J gave up 2 bases, with 6 bases separating them. TCRdb keeps only in-frame clones here, not all; method: immunoSEQ multiplex PCR. The data show tens of thousands of clones, 65% to 85% seen once. The V gene is TRBV15, the J gene TRBJ1-2, with D unresolved. Sequences were derived from peripheral blood, sampled from a patient treated with radiotherapy plus ipilimumab. This receptor was identified in a human donor with non-small cell lung cancer whose response to radiotherapy plus ipilimumab could not be evaluated. Some clones in this sample may be carry-over from other donors' samples. The DNA of the CDR3 is TGTGCCACCGGGCAGAACTATGGCTACACCTTC. Its protein product is CATGQNYGYTF.